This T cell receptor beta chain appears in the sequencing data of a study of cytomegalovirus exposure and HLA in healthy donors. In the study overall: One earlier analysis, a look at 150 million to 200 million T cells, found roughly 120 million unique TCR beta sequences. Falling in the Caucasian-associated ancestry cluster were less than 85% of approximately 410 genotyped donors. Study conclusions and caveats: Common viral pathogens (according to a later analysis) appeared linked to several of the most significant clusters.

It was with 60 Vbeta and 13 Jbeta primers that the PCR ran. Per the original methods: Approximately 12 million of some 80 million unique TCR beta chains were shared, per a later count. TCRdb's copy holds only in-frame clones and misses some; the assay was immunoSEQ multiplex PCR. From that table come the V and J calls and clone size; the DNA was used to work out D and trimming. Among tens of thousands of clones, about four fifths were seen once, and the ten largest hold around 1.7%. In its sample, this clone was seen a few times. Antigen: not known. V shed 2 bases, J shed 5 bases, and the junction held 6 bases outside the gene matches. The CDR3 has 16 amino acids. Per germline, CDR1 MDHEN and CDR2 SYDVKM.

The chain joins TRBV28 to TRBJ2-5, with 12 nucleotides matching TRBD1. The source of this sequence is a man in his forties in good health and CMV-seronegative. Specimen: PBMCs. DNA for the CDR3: TGTGCCAGCAGTTTAGCCGGGACAGGGGGCGCGGAGACCCAGTACTTC. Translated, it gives CASSLAGTGGAETQYF.